Following are 17 T cell receptor beta chains from one sample sequenced in a study of shared T cell receptors in the human thymus (TCRdb year 2021). Receptors were amplified or captured by the immunoSEQ multiplex PCR assay. What TCRdb holds here is the immuneACCESS table cut down to in-frame rearrangements. Part of the clones is not present; checked against another copy, under half of the missing clones reflect an unresolved V gene, and the others are unexplained. Recorded for this sample are hundreds of thousands of clones; approximately 87% of them occurred a single time. Approximately 0.011% of the sample is taken by the ten largest. These data also formed part of another study, on human thymus T cells.

Specimen: thymocytes. These receptors all come from a boy under two years old with a congenital heart defect. Donor details come from another sample of the same person, matched by shared clones.

The V call is TRBV18, the J call TRBJ2-2; D is perhaps TRBD1 (5 bases). The CDR3 totals 15 residues. Trimming cost V 4 bases and J 7 bases, with 16 bases left between them. CDR1 and CDR2 (germline): KGHSH, LQKENI. The CDR3 region is CASSLDTVRDGELFF. DNA for the CDR3: TGTGCCAGCTCACTGGACACAGTAAGGGACGGGGAGCTGTTTTTT.

The CDR3 DNA reads as TGTGCCATCAGCCCGGGACAGCTCTATGGCTACACCTTC. Translating gives CAISPGQLYGYTF. The chain has TRBV10-3 and TRBJ1-2; 7 bases fit TRBD1. Germline CDR1 is ENHRY and CDR2 is SYGVKD. The length of the CDR3 is 13 residues. With 6 bases clipped from V and 4 bases from J, the junction kept 5 bases outside the gene matches.

The rearrangement uses TRBV25-1 and TRBJ2-7; maybe TRBD1 (5 bases). Between the trimmed V and J ends, which lost 4 bases and 0 bases, there was a span of 7 bases. CDR3 length: 13 residues. Looked up from germline, CDR1 is MGHDK and CDR2 is SYGVNS. The CDR3 protein is CASSVQDSYEQYF. CDR3 nucleotide sequence: TGTGCCAGCAGTGTACAGGACTCCTACGAGCAGTACTTC.

The chain links TRBV19 to TRBJ2-7, with 10 bases matching TRBD2. The V segment lost 2 bases and the J segment 2 bases; nucleotides outside the gene matches: 3. Germline V gene lookup returns CDR1 LNHDA and CDR2 SQIVND (reference sequence). The CDR3 is 15 amino acids. The CDR3 region is CASSIITSGTYEQYF. CDR3 nucleotide sequence: TGTGCCAGTAGTATAATTACTAGCGGGACCTACGAGCAGTACTTC.

The chain uses TRBV5-1 and TRBJ2-2; 7 bases line up with TRBD2. Trimming at V came to 2 bases and at J to 2 bases, leaving 3 bases not matched to a gene. CDR3 length equals 15 residues. CDR1 is SGHRS, CDR2 YFSETQ, per germline. The CDR3 region has the DNA TGCGCCAGCAGCTTCTGCGGGGGAAACACCGGGGAGCTGTTTTTT. Amino acid sequence: CASSFCGGNTGELFF.

The CDR3 region is CASSLRVPGNTIYF. The CDR3 DNA reads TGTGCCAGCAGCTTGCGGGTCCCTGGAAACACCATATATTTT. The chain employs TRBV5-5 and TRBJ1-3; D gene unclear. Germline CDR1 reads SGHKS; CDR2 reads YYEKEE (reference sequence). Trimming took off 1 base at V and 2 bases at J, with 7 bases between the two ends. This CDR3 region has 14 residues.

The genes are TRBV5-4 and TRBJ2-2; maybe TRBD1 (5 bases). The CDR3 is 16 amino acids. Trimming left V 4 bases short and J 3 bases short, with 16 bases between. The germline gives CDR1 SGHNT, CDR2 YYREEE (reference sequence). Here the CDR3 DNA reads TGTGCCAGCAGCGGGGCAGGGAAAATTGACACCGGGGAGCTGTTTTTT. Protein product: CASSGAGKIDTGELFF.

The chain employs TRBV28 and TRBJ2-1; perhaps TRBD2 as D (5 bases). The CDR3 runs to 17 residues. The V gene's germline CDR1 is MDHEN and CDR2 SYDVKM. Trimming shortened V by 4 bases and J by 5 bases, and 21 bases separated the two germline ends. CDR3 protein: CASSSRGPQSNHNEQFF. Here the CDR3 DNA reads TGTGCCAGCAGTTCTCGAGGGCCGCAGTCAAACCACAATGAGCAGTTCTTC.

This chain uses TRBV27 with TRBJ2-7; 7 nucleotides agree with TRBD1. J was trimmed by 2 bases and V by 8 bases; bases with no gene match: 3. The CDR3 runs 12 residues. Germline lookup yields CDR1 MNHEY and CDR2 SMNVEV (reference sequence). CDR3 sequence reads: CASRTGAYEQYF. The CDR3 DNA follows: TGTGCCAGCCGTACAGGGGCCTACGAGCAGTACTTC.

The chain uses TRBV27 and TRBJ1-2; D not resolved. Trimming stripped 5 bases from V and 2 bases from J, with 12 bases between. Per the germline V gene, CDR1 is MNHEY and CDR2 is SMNVEV (reference sequence). The CDR3 is 14 residues long. The DNA for the CDR3 is TGTGCCAGCAGTCGCAGCGGTTTAAACTATGGCTACACCTTC. Translation gives CASSRSGLNYGYTF.

V usage is TRBV12-5 and J usage is TRBJ2-3, with D tentatively TRBD1 (6 bases). The germline V gene has CDR1 LGHNT and CDR2 FRNRAP. This CDR3 spans 16 amino acids. With 5 bases removed from V and 6 bases from J, the gap between germline ends came to 21 bases. The CDR3 here is CASGPRGDPVPDTQYF. DNA of the CDR3: TGTGCTAGTGGTCCCAGGGGAGACCCGGTTCCGGATACGCAGTATTTT.

This chain uses TRBV29-1 with TRBJ1-2; TRBD1 matches 9 bases. The CDR3 loop spans 10 amino acids. J lost 8 bases, V lost 6 bases, and 1 base had no gene match. The germline gives CDR1 SQVTM, CDR2 ANQGSEA. CDR3 DNA: TGCAGCGTGGGACAGGGAGGCTACACCTTC. Translating gives CSVGQGGYTF.

The chain is built from TRBV6-5 and TRBJ2-2; TRBD2 agrees at 8 bases. Germline CDR1 is MNHEY and CDR2 is SVGAGI. The CDR3 consists of 15 residues. With V trimmed by 4 bases and J by 4 bases, 5 bases remained unmatched. The CDR3 protein is CASSLSGSGTGELFF. DNA of the CDR3: TGTGCCAGCAGTTTGAGCGGGAGTGGCACCGGGGAGCTGTTTTTT.

The J gene is TRBJ2-1, the V gene TRBV15, with 14 bases fitting TRBD2. CDR1 and CDR2 from the germline V gene are LNHNV and YYDKDF (reference sequence). The V gene end was trimmed by 2 bases and the J gene end by 2 bases; junction bases not matched to a gene: 8. The CDR3 totals 19 residues. CDR3 loop: CATSRSGLAGVLPYNEQFF. CDR3 nucleotides: TGTGCCACCAGCAGATCGGGACTAGCGGGAGTCTTACCCTACAATGAGCAGTTCTTC.

The J gene is TRBJ2-3, the V gene TRBV29-1, with D possibly TRBD1 on 5 matching bases. CDR3 length: 14 amino acids. The V gene's germline CDR1 is SQVTM and CDR2 ANQGSEA. The V end lost 5 bases, the J end lost 3 bases, and 15 bases lay between the germline ends. The CDR3 DNA follows: TGCAGCGTTAAGCGACATTCAGGGACAGATACGCAGTATTTT. Protein sequence: CSVKRHSGTDTQYF.

The chain uses TRBV5-6 and TRBJ1-1; 8 positions match TRBD1. Germline CDR1 SGHDT, CDR2 YYEEEE. The CDR3 loop spans 13 amino acids. With 0 bases clipped from V and 8 bases from J, the junction kept 3 bases outside the gene matches. DNA of the CDR3: TGTGCCAGCAGCTTGGTCCGGACAGGGGAAGCTTTCTTT. Protein: CASSLVRTGEAFF.

This clone was found once. The chain has TRBV29-1 and TRBJ2-4; D might be TRBD1 (6 bases). V lost 4 bases to trimming and J lost 1 base, with 14 bases between them. The germline V gene has CDR1 SQVTM and CDR2 ANQGSEA. The CDR3 loop spans 15 amino acids. CDR3 nucleotide sequence: TGCAGCGTTGTGGTGGCAGGGGAGGCCAAAAACATTCAGTACTTC. This codes for CSVVVAGEAKNIQYF.